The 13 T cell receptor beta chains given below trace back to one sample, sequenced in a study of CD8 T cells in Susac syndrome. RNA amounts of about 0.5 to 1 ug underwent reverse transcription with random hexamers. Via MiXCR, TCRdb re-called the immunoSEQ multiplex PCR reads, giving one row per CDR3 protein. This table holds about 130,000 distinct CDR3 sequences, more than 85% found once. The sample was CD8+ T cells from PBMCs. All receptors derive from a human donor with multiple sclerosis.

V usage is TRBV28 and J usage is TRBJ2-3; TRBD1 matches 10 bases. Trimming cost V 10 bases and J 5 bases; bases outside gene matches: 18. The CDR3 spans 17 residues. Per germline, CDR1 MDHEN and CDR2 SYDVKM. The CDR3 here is CATTDRGPLTDRDTQYF. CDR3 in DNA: TGTGCCACCACCGACAGGGGGCCTTTGACTGATCGAGATACGCAGTATTTT.

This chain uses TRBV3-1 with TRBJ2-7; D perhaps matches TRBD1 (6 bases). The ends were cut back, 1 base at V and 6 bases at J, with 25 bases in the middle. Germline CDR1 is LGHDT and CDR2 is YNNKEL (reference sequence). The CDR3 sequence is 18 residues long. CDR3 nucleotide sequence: TGTGCCAGCAGCCAAGGGTCTAAAGCTCACCGGGGCAGGGGCGAGCAGTACTTC. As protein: CASSQGSKAHRGRGEQYF.

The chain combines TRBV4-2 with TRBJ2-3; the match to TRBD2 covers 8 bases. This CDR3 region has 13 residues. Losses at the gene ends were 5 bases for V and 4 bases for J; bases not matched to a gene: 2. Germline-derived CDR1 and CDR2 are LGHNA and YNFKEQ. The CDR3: CASSKTSADTQYF. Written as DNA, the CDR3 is TGTGCCAGCAGCAAGACTAGCGCAGATACGCAGTATTTT.

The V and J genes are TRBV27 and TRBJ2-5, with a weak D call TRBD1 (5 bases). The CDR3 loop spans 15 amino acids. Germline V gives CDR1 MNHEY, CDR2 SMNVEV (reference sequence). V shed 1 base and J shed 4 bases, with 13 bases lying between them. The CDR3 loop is CASSLLPRAPETQYF. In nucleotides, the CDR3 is TGTGCCAGCAGTTTATTACCCAGGGCCCCAGAGACCCAGTACTTC.

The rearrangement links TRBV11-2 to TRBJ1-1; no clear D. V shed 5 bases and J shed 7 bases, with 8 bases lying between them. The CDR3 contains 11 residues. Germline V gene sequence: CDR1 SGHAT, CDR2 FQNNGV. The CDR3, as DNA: TGTGCCAGCAGCCTCGCCCGTGAAGCTTTCTTT. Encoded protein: CASSLAREAFF.

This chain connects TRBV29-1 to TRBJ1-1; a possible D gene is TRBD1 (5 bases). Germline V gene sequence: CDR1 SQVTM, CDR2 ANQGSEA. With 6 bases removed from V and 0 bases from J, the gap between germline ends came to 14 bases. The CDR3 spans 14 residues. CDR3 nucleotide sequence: TGCAGCGTGGGCTACGAGGGGATGAACACTGAAGCTTTCTTT. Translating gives CSVGYEGMNTEAFF. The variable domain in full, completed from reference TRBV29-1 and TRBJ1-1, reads SAVISQKPSRDICQRGTSLTIQCQVDSQVTMMFWYRQQPGQSLTLIATANQGSEATYESGFVIDKFPISRPNLTFSTLTVSNMSPEDSSIYLCSVGYEGMNTEAFFGQGTRLTVV.

CDR3 loop: CSVSSWGRYTDTQYF. CDR3 DNA: TGCAGCGTTTCTTCGTGGGGGAGATACACAGATACGCAGTATTTT. The genes are TRBV29-1 and TRBJ2-3; D possibly uses TRBD1 or TRBD2 (5 bases each). CDR1 and CDR2 from the germline V gene are SQVTM and ANQGSEA. With 5 bases removed from V and 2 bases from J, the gap between germline ends came to 17 bases. The length of the CDR3 is 15 residues.

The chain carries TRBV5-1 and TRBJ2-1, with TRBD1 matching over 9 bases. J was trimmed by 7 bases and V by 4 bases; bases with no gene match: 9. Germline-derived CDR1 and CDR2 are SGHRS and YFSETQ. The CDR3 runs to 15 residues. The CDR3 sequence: CASSPGTGNANEQFF. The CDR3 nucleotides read TGCGCCAGCAGCCCCGGGACAGGGAACGCTAATGAGCAGTTCTTC. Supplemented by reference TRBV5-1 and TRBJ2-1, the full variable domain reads KAGVTQTPRYLIKTRGQQVTLSCSPISGHRSVSWYQQTPGQGLQFLFEYFSETQRNKGNFPGRFSGRQFSNSRSEMNVSTLELGDSALYLCASSPGTGNANEQFFGPGTRLTVL.

CDR3 DNA sequence: TGTGCCACCAGTGATTTCGAACGCGAGCAGTTCTTC. Its protein product is CATSDFEREQFF. The chain joins TRBV24-1 to TRBJ2-1; D remains unclear. CDR1 KGHDR and CDR2 SFDVKD come from the germline V gene. Trimming took 1 base from V and 10 from J, leaving 7 bases between them. The CDR3 is 12 amino acids.

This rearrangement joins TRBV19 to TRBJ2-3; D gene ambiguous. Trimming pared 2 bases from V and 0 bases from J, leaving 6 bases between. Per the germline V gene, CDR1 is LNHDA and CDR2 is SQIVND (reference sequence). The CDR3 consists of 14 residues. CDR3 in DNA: TGTGCCAGTAGTATACATCCCAGCACAGATACGCAGTATTTT. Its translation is CASSIHPSTDTQYF.

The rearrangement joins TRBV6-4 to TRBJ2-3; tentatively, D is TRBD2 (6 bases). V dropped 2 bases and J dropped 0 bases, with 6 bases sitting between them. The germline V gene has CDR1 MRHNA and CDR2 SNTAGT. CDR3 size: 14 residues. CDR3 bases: TGTGCCAGCAGTGACGGGACTAGCACAGATACGCAGTATTTT. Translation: CASSDGTSTDTQYF.

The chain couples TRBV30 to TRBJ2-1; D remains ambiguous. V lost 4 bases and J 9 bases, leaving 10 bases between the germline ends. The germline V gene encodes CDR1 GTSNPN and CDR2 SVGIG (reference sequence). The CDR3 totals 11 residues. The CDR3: CAWTPSTEQFF. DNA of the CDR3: TGTGCCTGGACCCCAAGCACTGAGCAGTTCTTC.

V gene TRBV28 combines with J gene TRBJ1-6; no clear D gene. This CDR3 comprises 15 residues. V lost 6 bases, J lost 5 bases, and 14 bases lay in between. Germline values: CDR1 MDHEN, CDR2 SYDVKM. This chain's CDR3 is CASRLLRQDNSPLHF. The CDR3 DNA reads TGTGCCAGCAGACTACTGCGACAAGATAATTCACCCCTCCACTTT.